This TCR beta chain was captured in a study of T cell therapy after organ transplantation. Study findings and constraints: Effects of concurrent antirejection and antiviral medications were not evaluable. Lower pretherapy CD8 clonality went with larger post-therapy fold change.

Time point here: 4-8 weeks after completion of therapy. These patients had received solid-organ transplants and had drug-resistant or recurrent cytomegalovirus. Method: immunoSEQ multiplex PCR; TCRdb's copy keeps in-frame clones and lacks some. In the table there are nearly 20,000 clones, 81% of which are singletons. For this clone: Its matching antigen is unknown.

The sequence was collected from a human patient who had received a solid organ transplant and had CMV disease. Some T cells may arise from the graft donor. The starting material was CD8+ T cells from blood, obtained after autologous CMV-specific T cell therapy.

CDR3 residues: CATRGSYEQYF. CDR3 DNA sequence: TGTGCCACCAGAGGCAGTTACGAGCAGTACTTC. The chain employs TRBV15 and TRBJ2-7; D ambiguous. CDR3 length: 11 amino acids. The V gene's germline CDR1 is LNHNV and CDR2 YYDKDF (reference sequence). The germline V and J ends were trimmed by 6 bases and 4 bases, with 7 bases remaining between them.